Sequencing of this TCR beta chain was carried out in a study of blood T cell repertoires in COVID-19. Study overall: Acute-phase and convalescent COVID-19 samples originated in the United States, Italy and Spain. PBMCs, B-cell-depleted T cells, or T cells were the source of the cDNA or gDNA that made up the material.

The V and J ends lost 8 bases and 8 bases, in that order; junction bases with no gene match: 8. CDR1 is SNHLY and CDR2 is FYNNEI in the germline V gene. The CDR3 length is 13 residues. As originally analysed: Amplification of reference gene primers was used by the study to estimate nucleated cell counts. Only in-frame clones appear in the TCRdb table, and some are missing; sequencing was by immunoSEQ multiplex PCR. That table furnishes V, J and clone size, whereas the DNA furnished D and trimming. In the table there are about 130,000 clones, 81% of which are singletons. Patients at the Seattle site were enrolled during active infection and followed longitudinally.

Sequenced: peripheral blood. The sequence came from a man aged 25 to 45 with COVID-19, enrolled during active disease. The V and J genes are TRBV2 and TRBJ1-4, with 7 bases identical to TRBD1. CDR3 sequence reads: CASLRGLGEKLFF. CDR3 sequence (DNA): TGTGCCAGCTTAAGGGGGCTGGGGGAAAAACTGTTTTTT.